These 14 T cell receptor beta chains share one sample of origin, sequenced in a study of blood T cell repertoires in COVID-19. Produced via immunoSEQ multiplex PCR; TCRdb's table is partial and in-frame only. The data hold about 140,000 clones, with 84% observed a single time. Material: peripheral blood. All receptors come from a human donor in a cohort sampled during active COVID-19.

This clone was found a few times. The chain combines TRBV19 with TRBJ2-7; D is uncertain. There are 14 residues in the CDR3. The V end lost 5 bases, the J end lost 0 bases, and 11 bases lay between the germline ends. CDR1 is LNHDA, CDR2 SQIVND, per germline (reference sequence). In DNA form, the CDR3 reads TGTGCCAGTAGTGTGGCAGTAAGCTCCTACGAGCAGTACTTC. This sequence encodes CASSVAVSSYEQYF. Variable domain in full (rest from reference TRBV19 and TRBJ2-7): DGGITQSPKYLFRKEGQNVTLSCEQNLNHDAMYWYRQDPGQGLRLIYYSQIVNDFQKGDIAEGYSVSREKKESFPLTVTSAQKNPTAFYLCASSVAVSSYEQYFGPGTRLTVT.

A single count supports this clone. This sequence joins TRBV7-3 and TRBJ2-1; no firm D call. The CDR3 extends over 12 amino acids. V lost 1 base and J 8 bases, leaving 6 bases between the germline ends. Germline CDR1 and CDR2: SGHTA and FQGTGA. The CDR3 protein is CASSLKRDEQFF. The CDR3, as DNA: TGTGCCAGCAGCTTAAAAAGAGATGAGCAGTTCTTC. The complete variable domain, with remaining parts taken from reference TRBV7-3 and TRBJ2-1, reads GAGVSQTPSNKVTEKGKYVELRCDPISGHTALYWYRQSLGQGPEFLIYFQGTGAADDSGLPNDRFFAVRPEGSVSTLKIQRTERGDSAVYLCASSLKRDEQFFGPGTRLTVL.

The chain uses TRBV19 and TRBJ1-5; 9 nucleotides line up with TRBD1. This CDR3 has 16 residues. Germline lookup yields CDR1 LNHDA and CDR2 SQIVND (reference sequence). The V gene end was trimmed by 3 bases and the J gene end by 6 bases; junction bases not matched to a gene: 9. The CDR3 sequence is CASSIDGTGWSQPQHF. CDR3 in DNA: TGTGCCAGTAGTATCGACGGGACAGGGTGGAGTCAGCCCCAGCATTTT.

The CDR3 DNA reads TGCGCCAGCAGCTTAACATTCGATAATTCACCCCTCCACTTT. Its protein is CASSLTFDNSPLHF. V usage is TRBV5-1 and J usage is TRBJ1-6; D is uncertain. Germline CDR1 reads SGHRS; CDR2 reads YFSETQ. Trimming left V 2 bases short and J 5 bases short, with 8 bases between. The CDR3 has 14 amino acids. The whole variable domain, remainder taken from reference TRBV5-1 and TRBJ1-6, is KAGVTQTPRYLIKTRGQQVTLSCSPISGHRSVSWYQQTPGQGLQFLFEYFSETQRNKGNFPGRFSGRQFSNSRSEMNVSTLELGDSALYLCASSLTFDNSPLHFGNGTRLTVT.

The genes are TRBV19 and TRBJ1-6; D call uncertain. Germline assignment: CDR1 LNHDA and CDR2 SQIVND (reference sequence). This CDR3 is built from 14 residues. V was trimmed by 5 bases and J by 14 bases, leaving 19 bases between them. CDR3: CASSSGQSRHSLHF. The CDR3 DNA reads TGTGCCAGTAGTTCCGGTCAGTCGAGGCATTCCCTCCACTTT.

This chain joins TRBV9 and TRBJ2-3, with unresolved D. The CDR3 is 12 residues long. Looked up from germline, CDR1 is SGDLS and CDR2 is YYNGEE. Deletions cut 0 bases from V and 6 bases from J, with 5 bases between. CDR3 DNA: TGTGCCAGCAGCGTAGACTTGGATACGCAGTATTTT. This translates into CASSVDLDTQYF.

This clone was seen a single time. The V and J genes are TRBV7-6 and TRBJ2-4; 8 nucleotides align to TRBD1. CDR3 length equals 12 residues. CDR1 SGHVS and CDR2 FNYEAQ come from the germline V gene. Trimming cost V 5 bases and J 7 bases; bases outside gene matches: 1. The CDR3 DNA is TGTGCCAGCAGCCCAGGGGGCAACATTCAGTACTTC. Translated, it gives CASSPGGNIQYF.

The V gene is TRBV6-5, the J gene TRBJ1-1; 9 bases line up with TRBD1. The germline V gene has CDR1 MNHEY and CDR2 SVGAGI. The CDR3 has 14 amino acids. With 4 bases clipped from V and 1 base from J, the junction kept 1 base outside the gene matches. The chain's CDR3 is CASSSGQGNTEAFF. The CDR3 nucleotides are TGTGCCAGCAGTTCGGGACAGGGGAACACTGAAGCTTTCTTT.

The genes are TRBV6-6 and TRBJ2-2; D possibly corresponds to TRBD2 (6 bases). The ends were cut back, 6 bases at V and 8 bases at J, with 16 bases in the middle. The length of the CDR3 is 14 residues. Looked up from germline, CDR1 is MNHNY and CDR2 is SVGAGI (reference sequence). The CDR3 nucleotides read TGTGCCAGCAGGGCGACGGGAGTCCCGGGGGAGCTGTTTTTT. As protein: CASRATGVPGELFF.

The V call is TRBV7-9, the J call TRBJ1-4; D is uncertain. This CDR3 contains 15 residues. Looked up from germline, CDR1 is SEHNR and CDR2 is FQNEAQ (reference sequence). Trimming left V 3 bases short and J 7 bases short, with 15 bases between. The CDR3 protein is CASSLSGGSAEKLFF. DNA of the CDR3: TGTGCCAGCAGCTTGTCCGGCGGGTCTGCTGAAAAACTGTTTTTT.

CDR3 nucleotides: TGTGCCACCAGTGCCAGGACAGGGGGTAATTTAGCCGGGGAGCTGTTTTTT. It translates to CATSARTGGNLAGELFF. The chain employs TRBV24-1 and TRBJ2-2; 10 bases are a match to TRBD1. V dropped 5 bases and J dropped 6; count of bases not matched to a gene: 11. Per the germline V gene, CDR1 is KGHDR and CDR2 is SFDVKD. This CDR3 is 17 amino acids long.

The rearrangement joins TRBV27 to TRBJ1-2, with TRBD1 matching over 8 bases. The CDR3 sequence is 13 residues long. Germline trimming cut 6 bases from V and 5 bases from J; bases unmatched to any gene: 5. Looked up from germline, CDR1 is MNHEY and CDR2 is SMNVEV (reference sequence). This chain's CDR3 is CASRNRGKYGYTF. The CDR3 bases are TGTGCCAGCAGGAACAGGGGGAAGTATGGCTACACCTTC.

This chain links TRBV18 with TRBJ2-1; TRBD2 matches at 7 bases. The germline gives CDR1 KGHSH, CDR2 LQKENI. Trimming removed 6 bases from V and 3 bases from J; junction bases left unmatched: 5. The CDR3 spans 14 residues. The DNA of the CDR3 is TGTGCCAGCTCCGCTGGCGGGGGCTACAATGAGCAGTTCTTC. This encodes CASSAGGGYNEQFF.

CDR3 sequence reads: CASSAQGLGTEAFF. The CDR3 DNA sequence: TGTGCCAGCAGCGCCCAGGGGTTGGGCACTGAAGCTTTCTTT. V and J are TRBV9 and TRBJ1-1, with D perhaps matching TRBD1 (6 bases). CDR3 size: 14 residues. Germline CDR1 is SGDLS and CDR2 is YYNGEE. With 3 bases removed from V and 4 bases from J, the gap between germline ends came to 13 bases.